This TCR beta chain is from a study of blood T cell repertoires in COVID-19 (TCRdb year 2020). Background for the entire study: The collaborator samples originated in the United States, Italy and Spain and spanned the acute and convalescent phases of COVID-19. The prospective study material was composed of cDNA or gDNA derived from T cells, B-cell-depleted T cells, or PBMCs. Deeply sampled blood TCRbeta repertoires from subjects exposed to, actively infected with, or recovered from COVID-19 were included in the dataset. The repertoires were released in a freely available public database meant as a resource for research on the immune response to SARS-CoV-2. The samples were drawn from two sources: the first 160 participants of the ongoing ImmuneRACE study, and about 1,300 subjects contributed by 6 global collaborators. A de-identified subject ID, COVID-19 status, age in years and sex were almost always included in the sample metadata. HLA class I and class II types, where available, came from metadata supplied by the sample provider rather than from assay-based typing.

V is pared back by 1 base and J by 5 bases, with 9 bases lying between the germline termini. Including the terminal cysteine and phenylalanine, the CDR3 comprises 13 residues. Of all the DNA, just the CDR3 is kept, 39 bases in frame from base 1. TCRbeta CDR3 regions were amplified from genomic DNA by means of the immunoSEQ Assay, a bias-controlled multiplex PCR. The paper's data handling went like this. Within the assay, amplification of reference gene primers was used to estimate how many nucleated cells each sample contained. To quantify the absolute abundance of each unique TCRbeta CDR3 rearrangement, sequence reads were collapsed and filtered. For each sample, productive Simpson clonality was calculated as the square root of Simpson's diversity index across productive rearrangements. TCRdb mirrors the immuneACCESS table, restricted to in-frame sequences. Some clones are absent from its copies; in checked studies, under half trace to an unresolved V gene, and the reason for the others is unknown. The DNA was the basis for D and trimming; V, J and clone size are from that table. The table for this sample lists 100,000 to 150,000 clones; approximately 71% of them were counted only once. Roughly 7.9% of the sample comes from the top ten.

Study-level results and caveats: The amount of clinical and demographic metadata varied by source and participant and was provided uncurated.

Concerning this clone itself: Its antigen specificity is not known. There are no base qualities to consult, and no much larger clone falls within one base.

Each collaborating institution followed its own protocols to collect whole blood in K2EDTA tubes. For TCRbeta analysis, collaborator samples were shipped as frozen whole blood, as isolated PBMCs, or as DNA extracted from either sample type. This sequence uses TRBV12-3 or TRBV12-4 and TRBJ2-7; TRBD2 is possibly the D segment (6 matching bases). This sequence was found in a human donor in a cohort sampled during active COVID-19. The specimen sequenced was peripheral blood. CDR3 sequence: CASSLVGGNEQYF. The nucleotide sequence reads as follows: TGTGCCAGCAGTTTAGTCGGGGGTAACGAGCAGTACTTC.